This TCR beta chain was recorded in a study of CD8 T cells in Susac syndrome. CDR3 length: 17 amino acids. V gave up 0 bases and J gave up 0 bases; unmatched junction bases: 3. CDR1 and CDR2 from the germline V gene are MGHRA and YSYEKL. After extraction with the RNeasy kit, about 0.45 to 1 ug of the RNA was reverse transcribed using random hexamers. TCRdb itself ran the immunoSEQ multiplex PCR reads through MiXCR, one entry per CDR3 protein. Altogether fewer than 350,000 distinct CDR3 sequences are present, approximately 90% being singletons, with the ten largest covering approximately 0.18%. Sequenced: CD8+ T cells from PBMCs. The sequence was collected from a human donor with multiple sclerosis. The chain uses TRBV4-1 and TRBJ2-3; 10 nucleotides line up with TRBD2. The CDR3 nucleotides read TGCGCCAGCAGCCAAGATCAGACTAGCGGGAGCACAGATACGCAGTATTTT. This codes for CASSQDQTSGSTDTQYF.